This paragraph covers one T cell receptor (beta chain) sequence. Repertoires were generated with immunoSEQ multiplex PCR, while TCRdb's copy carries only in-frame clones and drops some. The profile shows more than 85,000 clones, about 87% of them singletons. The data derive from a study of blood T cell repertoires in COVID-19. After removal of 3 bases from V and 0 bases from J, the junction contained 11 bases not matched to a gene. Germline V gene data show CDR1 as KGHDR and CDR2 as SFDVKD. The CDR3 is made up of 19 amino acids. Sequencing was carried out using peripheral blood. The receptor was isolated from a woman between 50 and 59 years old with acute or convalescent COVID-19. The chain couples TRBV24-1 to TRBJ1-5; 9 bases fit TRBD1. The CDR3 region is CATSDPRDRADYSNQPQHF. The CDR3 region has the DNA TGTGCCACCAGTGATCCCAGGGACAGGGCGGATTATAGCAATCAGCCCCAGCATTTT.